A selection of T cell receptor beta chains follows, all from one sample in a study of CD8+ T cells in alopecia areata. Assay: immunoSEQ multiplex PCR; the TCRdb copy retains only in-frame clones and omits some. The data contain 95,000 to 100,000 clones, almost 60% of them singletons. The sequences come from CD8+ T cells sorted from blood, collected at approximately week 60, from a patient treated with tofacitinib. The receptors were sampled from a human donor with alopecia areata. Each CDR3 is given with its conserved first and last residue. D genes are given only for firm matches. Not every row has a clone size; where given, it reads once, few, many or a size class.

j_call,clone_size,d_call,v_call,cdr3_nt,cdr3_aa
TRBJ2-7,-,-,TRBV7-2,TGTGCCAGCAGCCTCGGGCCGGGGGACGGCTCCTACGAGCAGTACTTC,CASSLGPGDGSYEQYF
TRBJ2-1,few,-,TRBV5-6,TGTGCCAGCAGCTTGGGGGCCAATGAGCAGTTCTTC,CASSLGANEQFF
TRBJ1-2,-,-,TRBV4-1,TGCGCCAGCAGCCAAGTTAGTGAGGAAGGCTACACCTTC,CASSQVSEEGYTF
TRBJ2-7,-,-,TRBV2,TGTGCCAGCACCCCTTTTACAGCAAGGAGCTCCTACGAGCAGTACTTC,CASTPFTARSSYEQYF
TRBJ2-5,-,-,TRBV6-5,TGTGCCAGCAGTTACCTTGGGGGAGAGACCCAGTACTTC,CASSYLGGETQYF
TRBJ2-2,-,-,TRBV13,TGTGCCAGCAGCTTTGGGGCGGACACCGGGGAGCTGTTTTTT,CASSFGADTGELFF
TRBJ1-4,-,-,TRBV4-2,TGTGCCAGCAGCCAAGATTTCGGGCAGGGGAGGGAAAAACTGTTTTTT,CASSQDFGQGREKLFF
TRBJ1-1,few,-,TRBV29-1,TGCAGCGTTGAATCGATGGGGAGGGGCACTGAAGCTTTCTTT,CSVESMGRGTEAFF
TRBJ2-7,-,-,TRBV10-3,TGTGCCATCTGGGGAGGGGGTGCTTTATACGAGCAGTACTTC,CAIWGGGALYEQYF
TRBJ1-5,-,TRBD1,TRBV19,TGTGCCAGTAGTATCGCGGGACAGGGGGACAATCAGCCCCAGCATTTT,CASSIAGQGDNQPQHF
TRBJ2-1,few,TRBD1,TRBV30,TGTGCCCGGACAGGGACCCTTTACAATGAGCAGTTCTTC,CARTGTLYNEQFF
TRBJ1-2,-,-,TRBV28,TGTGCCAGCAGTTTATACCAACAGGGAGTTGAATATGGCTACACCTTC,CASSLYQQGVEYGYTF
TRBJ1-5,-,-,TRBV7-9,TGTGCCAGCAGCTTAGCGACGGGGGGTGATCAGCCCCAGCATTTT,CASSLATGGDQPQHF
TRBJ2-1,-,TRBD1,TRBV10-3,TGTGCCATCAGTGAAACAGGGGCGAGCTCCTACAATGAGCAGTTCTTC,CAISETGASSYNEQFF
TRBJ1-1,once,-,TRBV7-2,TGTGCCAGCAGCTTTATCTCTACAGGGTCTTTCTTT,CASSFISTGSFF
TRBJ2-1,-,-,TRBV7-2,TGTGCCAGCAGCTTAGACGGGGGAGGCCTCAATGAGCAGTTCTTC,CASSLDGGGLNEQFF
TRBJ2-5,-,-,TRBV7-6,TGTGCCAGCAGCCGTCGGATAGGGGTTTCCCAAGAGACCCAGTACTTC,CASSRRIGVSQETQYF
TRBJ2-7,-,-,TRBV5-6,TGTGCCAGCAGCTTGGCAGGGTCCTACGAGCAGTACTTC,CASSLAGSYEQYF
TRBJ2-7,-,TRBD2,TRBV13,TGTGCCAGCAGCTTAGGGACTAGCGGATCCTACGAGCAGTACTTC,CASSLGTSGSYEQYF
TRBJ2-2,once,-,TRBV27,TGTGCCAGCAGTATGAACAACAATATCGGGGAGCTGTTTTTT,CASSMNNNIGELFF
TRBJ2-2,-,TRBD1,TRBV30,TGTGCCTGGAGTCACGGGACAGGGGCCGGGGAGCTGTTTTTT,CAWSHGTGAGELFF
TRBJ2-5,-,-,TRBV15,TGTGCCACCAGCAGAGCTCCGGGCATTTCGGAGACCCAGTACTTC,CATSRAPGISETQYF
TRBJ1-1,few,TRBD1,TRBV30,TGTGCCTGGATAGGGACAGTCACTAACGCTGAAGCTTTCTTT,CAWIGTVTNAEAFF
TRBJ2-3,once,-,TRBV7-3,TGTGCCAGCAGCTTCGGGTCCACAGATACGCAGTATTTT,CASSFGSTDTQYF
TRBJ2-7,few,-,TRBV29-1,TGCAGCGTAGACGCGGAGGGGGGAGAGCAGTACTTC,CSVDAEGGEQYF
TRBJ2-7,-,TRBD2,TRBV30,TGTGCCTGGAGTGTCGGATCGGGAGGCTACGAGCAGTACTTC,CAWSVGSGGYEQYF